This T cell receptor beta chain was obtained from a study of shared clonotypes between healthy human individuals. The study, taken as a whole, reports: Between a handful of donors, naive CD4 clonotypes were shared at a level of about 5%.

This clone was recorded once. The antigen remains undetermined. CDR3 size: 17 residues. Trimming took 4 bases from V and 7 from J, leaving 24 bases between them. Germline V gene lookup returns CDR1 SGHKS and CDR2 YYEKEE (reference sequence). CD45RO-negative cells were positively selected for CCR7, leaving out terminally differentiated effector memory CD45RA+ cells. The repertoire was sequenced with immunoSEQ multiplex PCR; TCRdb's copy has only in-frame clones and lacks some. This table holds about 2,100,000 clones, 85% to 95% found once. This TCR came from a man between 18 and 29 years old in good health. Some clones in this sample may be carry-over from other donors' samples. Material: naive CD8+ T cells from PBMCs. The chain joins TRBV5-5 to TRBJ2-1, with D possibly being TRBD2 (5 bases). CDR3: CASSRVTGGLRGNEQFF. In DNA form, the CDR3 reads TGTGCCAGCAGCCGAGTCACCGGAGGCCTTCGTGGGAATGAGCAGTTCTTC.